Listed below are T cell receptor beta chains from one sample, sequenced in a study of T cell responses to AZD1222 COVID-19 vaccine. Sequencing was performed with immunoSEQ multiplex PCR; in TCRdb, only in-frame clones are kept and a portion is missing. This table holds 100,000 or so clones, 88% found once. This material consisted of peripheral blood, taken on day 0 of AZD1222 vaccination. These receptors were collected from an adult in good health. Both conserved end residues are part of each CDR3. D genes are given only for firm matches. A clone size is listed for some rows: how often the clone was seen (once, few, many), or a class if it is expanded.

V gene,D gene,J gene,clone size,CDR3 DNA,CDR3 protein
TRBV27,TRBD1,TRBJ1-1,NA,TGTGCCAGCAGGTCGGGACAGCTGAACACTGAAGCTTTCTTT,CASRSGQLNTEAFF
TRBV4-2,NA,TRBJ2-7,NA,TGTGCCAGCAGCCAAGATCGGGCCTACGAGCAGTACTTC,CASSQDRAYEQYF
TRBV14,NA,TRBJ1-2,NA,TGTGCCAGCAGCACTTCCCCTAACTATGGCTACACCTTC,CASSTSPNYGYTF
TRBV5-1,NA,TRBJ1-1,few,TGCGCCAGCAGCTTAAGTACCGGGAGTAGCACTGAAGCTTTCTTT,CASSLSTGSSTEAFF
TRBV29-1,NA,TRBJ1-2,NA,TGCAGCGTTGGGACAGATCCAATGTATGGCTACACCTTC,CSVGTDPMYGYTF
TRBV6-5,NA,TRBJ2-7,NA,TGTGCCAGCCCCAGACCTGGCGAGCAGTACTTC,CASPRPGEQYF
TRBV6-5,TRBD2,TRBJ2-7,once,TGTGCCAGCAGTTACGGGACTAGCGGGAACTACGAGCAGTACTTC,CASSYGTSGNYEQYF
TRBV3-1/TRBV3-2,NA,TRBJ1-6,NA,TGTGCCAGCAGCCTTTCCCAGGGAGGATCACCCCTCCACTTT,CASSLSQGGSPLHF
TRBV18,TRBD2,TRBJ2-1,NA,TGTGCCAGCTCGCCAATGACTAGCGACAATGAGCAGTTCTTC,CASSPMTSDNEQFF
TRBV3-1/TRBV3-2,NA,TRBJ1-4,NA,TGTGCCAGCAGCCCCTCGCAGGGACTTAATGAAAAACTGTTTTTT,CASSPSQGLNEKLFF
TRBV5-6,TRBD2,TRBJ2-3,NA,TGTGCCAGCAGCTTGGCCCGGGGGGGAACAGATACGCAGTATTTT,CASSLARGGTDTQYF
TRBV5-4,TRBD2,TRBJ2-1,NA,TGTGCCAGCAGCCTCCCGGGACTAGCGGTCTACAATGAGCAGTTCTTC,CASSLPGLAVYNEQFF
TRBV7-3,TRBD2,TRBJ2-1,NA,TGTGCCAGCAGCTTAAGTAGCGGGAGGAATGAGCAGTTCTTC,CASSLSSGRNEQFF
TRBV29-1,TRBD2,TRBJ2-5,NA,TGCAGCGTTGCCACTTTAGCGGGCCTGGGAGAGACCCAGTACTTC,CSVATLAGLGETQYF
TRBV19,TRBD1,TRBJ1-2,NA,TGTGCCAGTAGTGAAGACAGGGTGAAGAGCTATGGCTACACCTTC,CASSEDRVKSYGYTF
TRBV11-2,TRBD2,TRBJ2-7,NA,TGTGCCAGCAACCCACTAGCGGGCTTCTTTCCGGAGCAGTACTTC,CASNPLAGFFPEQYF
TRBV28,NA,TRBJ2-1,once,TGTGCCAGCAGTTTGGTGGGAGGGGGTACTGAGCAGTTCTTC,CASSLVGGGTEQFF
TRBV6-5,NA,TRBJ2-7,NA,TGTGCCAGCAGTTACACCCAGGGGAACTACGAGCAGTACTTC,CASSYTQGNYEQYF
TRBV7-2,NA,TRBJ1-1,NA,TGTGCCAGCAGCTTAGGAGGGCAGAGACCTTTCTTT,CASSLGGQRPFF
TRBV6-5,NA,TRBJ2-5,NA,TGTGCCAGCAGGTTCCGGGGAGCTGAAGAGACCCAGTACTTC,CASRFRGAEETQYF
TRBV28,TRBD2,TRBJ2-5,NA,TGTGCCAGCAGTTTCGGACTAGCGCTACAAGAGACCCAGTACTTC,CASSFGLALQETQYF
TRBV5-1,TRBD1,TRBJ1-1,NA,TGCGCCAGCAGCTGGGGGACAGGAGAAGAAGCTTTCTTT,CASSWGTGEEAFF
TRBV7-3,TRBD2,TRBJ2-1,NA,TGTGCCAGCAGCCCACAAGGGACTAGCGGGAGTCATGAGCAGTTCTTC,CASSPQGTSGSHEQFF
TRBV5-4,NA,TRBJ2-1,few,TGTGCCAGCAGCTCGAACAGGGCCTTGTACAATGAGCAGTTCTTC,CASSSNRALYNEQFF
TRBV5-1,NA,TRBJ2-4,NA,TGCGCCAGCAGCTTTAATCCTGGCCTAAACATTCAGTACTTC,CASSFNPGLNIQYF
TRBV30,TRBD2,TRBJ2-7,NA,TGTGCCTGGAGTGCCTCCGGGGGCGGGAGGTCCCTCGAGCAGTACTTC,CAWSASGGGRSLEQYF